This T cell receptor (beta chain) originates from a study of cytomegalovirus exposure and HLA in healthy donors. The V end was cut by 4 bases, the J end by 1 base, with 14 bases between. The CDR3 length is 15 residues. Germline V lookup: CDR1 MNHEY, CDR2 SVGAGI. The PCR made use of 60 Vbeta and 13 Jbeta primers. Clones were read by immunoSEQ multiplex PCR, and TCRdb kept only the in-frame ones, dropping some. In the table there are approximately 190,000 clones, around 87% of which are singletons. The source of this sequence is a man aged 25-40 years in good health and CMV-seronegative. J is TRBJ2-7 and V is TRBV6-5; D is possibly TRBD1 (8 bases). Sequencing used PBMCs. This chain's CDR3 is CASSSTGGASYEQYF. For the CDR3, the DNA is TGTGCCAGCAGTTCCACAGGGGGGGCATCCTACGAGCAGTACTTC.